This T cell receptor (beta chain) was retrieved from a study of T-cell reconstitution after alpha-beta-depleted transplantation in children. Study results and caveats: T-cell counts and diversity at one year post-transplant came mainly from newly produced T cells. Two months or so post-transplant, alpha-beta T cells reportedly derived from several hundred expanded graft clones. Some patients owed their high day-60 TCRbeta diversity to surviving recipient T cells and thymic progenitors.

This CDR3 is built from 14 residues. The germline V gene encodes CDR1 DFQATT and CDR2 SNEGSKA (reference sequence). V dropped 5 bases and J dropped 2 bases, with 13 bases sitting between them. Note on this clonotype: The antigen remains undetermined.

The library targeted TCRbeta and was prepared with unique molecular identifiers. Each CDR3 protein gets one entry after TCRdb re-called the PCR reads with MiXCR. This sample carries roughly 570,000 distinct CDR3 sequences, more than 20% of them seen once, and the ten largest clones take around 36%. Source: PBMCs, taken before TCRalphabeta/CD19-depleted stem cell transplant. This TCR was sampled from a boy younger than two with Wiskott-Aldrich syndrome, due to receive a stem cell transplant. This chain links TRBV20-1 with TRBJ2-1; D possibly corresponds to TRBD2 (6 bases). The CDR3 protein is CSAVRLETYNEQFF. CDR3 in DNA: TGCAGTGCTGTCAGACTAGAGACCTACAATGAGCAGTTCTTC.